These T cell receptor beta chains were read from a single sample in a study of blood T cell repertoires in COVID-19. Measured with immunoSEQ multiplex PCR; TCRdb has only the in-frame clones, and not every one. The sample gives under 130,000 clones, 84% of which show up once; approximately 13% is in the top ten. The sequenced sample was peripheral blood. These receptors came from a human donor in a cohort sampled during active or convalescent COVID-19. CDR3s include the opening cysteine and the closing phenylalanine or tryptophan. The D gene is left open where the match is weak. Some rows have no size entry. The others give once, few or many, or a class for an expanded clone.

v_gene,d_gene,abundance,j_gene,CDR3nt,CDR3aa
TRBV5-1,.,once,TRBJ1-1,TGCGCCAGCAGCTTGATTCAGGGTACGAACACTGAAGCTTTCTTT,CASSLIQGTNTEAFF
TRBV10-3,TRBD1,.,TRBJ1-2,TGTGCCATCAGTGAGTCCACAGGGGGGGGAAGTGGCTACACCTTC,CAISESTGGGSGYTF
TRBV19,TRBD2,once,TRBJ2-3,TGTGCCAGTAGCAGAACTAGCGGGGGGGATACGCAGTATTTT,CASSRTSGGDTQYF
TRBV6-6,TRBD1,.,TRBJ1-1,TGTGCCAGCAGAACCGGACAGGGGCCTTCTAGGGAAGCTTTCTTT,CASRTGQGPSREAFF
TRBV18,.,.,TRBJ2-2,TGTGCCAGCTCACCAGACGGGGCCGGGGAGCTGTTTTTT,CASSPDGAGELFF
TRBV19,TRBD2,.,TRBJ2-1,TGTGCCAGTACAAAGGGACTAGCGGGGCACAATGAGCAGTTCTTC,CASTKGLAGHNEQFF
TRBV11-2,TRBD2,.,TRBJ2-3,TGTGCCGGGCGGGCTAGCGGGGTTGATACGCAGTATTTT,CAGRASGVDTQYF
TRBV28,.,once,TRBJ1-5,TGTGCCAGCAGTTTTCAACACAATAGCAATCAGCCCCAGCATTTT,CASSFQHNSNQPQHF
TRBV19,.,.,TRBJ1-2,TGTGCCAGTAGTATGTTACAGGTCGGCGGCTACACCTTC,CASSMLQVGGYTF
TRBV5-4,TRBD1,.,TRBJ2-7,TGTGCCAGCAGCTTGGACAGGGGGTCCTACGAGCAGTACTTC,CASSLDRGSYEQYF
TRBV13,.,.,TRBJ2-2,TGTGCCAGCAGCCTTCAGATTTGGACACAGACGAACACCGGGGAGCTGTTTTTT,CASSLQIWTQTNTGELFF
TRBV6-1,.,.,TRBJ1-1,TGTGCCAGCAGTGAACCCCGACAGGTGGAAGCTTTCTTT,CASSEPRQVEAFF
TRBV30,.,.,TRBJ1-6,TGTGCCTGGAGGGACAGTAATAATTCACCCCTCCACTTT,CAWRDSNNSPLHF
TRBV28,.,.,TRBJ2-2,TGTGCCAGCAGTTTACCTCCCGGGACAAAATCACATCCGACCGGGGAGCTGTTTTTT,CASSLPPGTKSHPTGELFF
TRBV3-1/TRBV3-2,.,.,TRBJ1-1,TGTGCCAGCAGCCACAGGGGCAGGGGTCTGGGGAACACTGAAGCTTTCTTT,CASSHRGRGLGNTEAFF
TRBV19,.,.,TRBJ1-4,TGTGCCAGTATGAGGAGGGGAGCTAATGAAAAACTGTTTTTT,CASMRRGANEKLFF
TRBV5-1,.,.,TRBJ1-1,TGCGCCAGCAGCTCCGTGGGGGAGGGGAGGACTGAAGCTTTCTTT,CASSSVGEGRTEAFF
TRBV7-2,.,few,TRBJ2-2,TGTGCCAGCAGCTTGGGACACGCGAACACCGGGGAGCTGTTTTTT,CASSLGHANTGELFF
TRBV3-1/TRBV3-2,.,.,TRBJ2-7,TGTGCCAGCAGTCTCGCCGACAGCTACGAGCAGTACTTC,CASSLADSYEQYF
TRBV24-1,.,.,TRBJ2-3,TGTGCCACCAGTCCCGAGGGCGGGCGAGGTGATGCGCAGTATTTT,CATSPEGGRGDAQYF
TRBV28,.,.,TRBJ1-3,TGTGCCAGCAGTACCCAAGGGGCCCTCTCTGGAAACACCATATATTTT,CASSTQGALSGNTIYF
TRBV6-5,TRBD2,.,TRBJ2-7,TGTGCCAGCAGGCTAGCGGGGGCAAACTACGAGCAGTACTTC,CASRLAGANYEQYF
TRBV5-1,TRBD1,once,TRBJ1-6,TGCGCCAGCAGCAACTGGGACAGGGAATCGGGTTCACCCCTCCACTTT,CASSNWDRESGSPLHF
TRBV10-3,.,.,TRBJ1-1,TGTGCCGTATTCGGGGGGGGGAACACTGAAGCTTTCTTT,CAVFGGGNTEAFF
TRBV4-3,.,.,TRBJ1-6,TGCGCCAGCAGCAAGCAGGCCGCTTCCTACGGTTCACCCCTCCACTTT,CASSKQAASYGSPLHF
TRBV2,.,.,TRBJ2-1,TGTGCCAGCAGTGTTCCCAGGGCTTATAGCTTGGTAGATGAGCAGTTCTTC,CASSVPRAYSLVDEQFF
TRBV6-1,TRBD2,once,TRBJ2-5,TGTGCCAGCAGTGGAACCGGGACTAGCGGGCAAGAGACCCAGTACTTC,CASSGTGTSGQETQYF
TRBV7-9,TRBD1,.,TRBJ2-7,TGTGCCAGCAGCTTAACAGATAGGACAGGGGCGGGAGAGCAGTACTTC,CASSLTDRTGAGEQYF
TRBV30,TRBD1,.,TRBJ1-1,TGTGCCTGGAGCCGGACAGGGGTCCACACTGAAGCTTTCTTT,CAWSRTGVHTEAFF
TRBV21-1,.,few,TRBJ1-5,TGTGCCAGCAGCAATCTTCGGGGTACCCTCGTCGAGCCCCAGCATTTT,CASSNLRGTLVEPQHF
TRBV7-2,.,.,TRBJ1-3,TGTGCCAGCAGCCTTGAGGCGTCTGGAAACACCATATATTTT,CASSLEASGNTIYF
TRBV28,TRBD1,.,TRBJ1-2,TGTGCCAGCAGTTCCCGGGACAGCTCCCACTATGGCTACACCTTC,CASSSRDSSHYGYTF
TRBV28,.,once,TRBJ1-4,TGTGCCAGCAGTTCGGGGGGGGTAAGCGAAAAACTGTTTTTT,CASSSGGVSEKLFF
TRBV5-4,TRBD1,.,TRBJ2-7,TGTGCCAGCAGCTCGCGGACAGGGTCATCCTACGAGCAGTACTTC,CASSSRTGSSYEQYF
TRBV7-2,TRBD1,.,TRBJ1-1,TGTGCCAGCAGCAGGCGGACAGGGATGGGGACTGAAGCTTTCTTT,CASSRRTGMGTEAFF
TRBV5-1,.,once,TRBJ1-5,TGCGCCAGCAGCATTACAGGGTTAAATCAGCCCCAGCATTTT,CASSITGLNQPQHF
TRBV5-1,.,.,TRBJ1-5,TGCGCCAGCAGACAGGACGACAATCAGCCCCAGCATTTT,CASRQDDNQPQHF
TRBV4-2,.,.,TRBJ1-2,TGTGCCAGCAGCCAAGAGATCTCGTCGAGTAACTATGGCTACACCTTC,CASSQEISSSNYGYTF
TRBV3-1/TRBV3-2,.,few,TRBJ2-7,TGTGCCAGCAGCCAAGATCACAGGACCTACGAGCAGTACTTC,CASSQDHRTYEQYF
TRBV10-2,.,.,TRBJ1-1,TGCGCCAGCACGAAGGGGTCCACTGAAGCTTTCTTT,CASTKGSTEAFF
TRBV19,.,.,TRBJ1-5,TGTGCCAGCCACCCAACAGGGTTCGAGCCCCAGCATTTT,CASHPTGFEPQHF
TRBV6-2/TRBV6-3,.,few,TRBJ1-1,TGTGCCAGCAGTACCGGACGGGAGAACACTGAAGCTTTCTTT,CASSTGRENTEAFF
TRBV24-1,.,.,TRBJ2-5,TGTGCCACCAGTGATTCTAGGACAACCAAAGAGACCCAGTACTTC,CATSDSRTTKETQYF
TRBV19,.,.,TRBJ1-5,TGTGCCAGTAGTCGGGACATCAATCAGCCCCAGCATTTT,CASSRDINQPQHF
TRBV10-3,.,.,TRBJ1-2,TGTGCCATCAGTGAGTCGAGGAGGAATGGCTACACCTTC,CAISESRRNGYTF
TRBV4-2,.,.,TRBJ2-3,TGTGCCAGCAGCCAAGTGATAGGGCCTAGCGCAGATACGCAGTATTTT,CASSQVIGPSADTQYF
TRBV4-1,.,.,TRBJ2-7,TGCGCCAGCAGCCCCTTAGGCAGGGCTACCTACGAGCAGTACTTC,CASSPLGRATYEQYF
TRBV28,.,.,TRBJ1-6,TGTGCCAGCAGCAGGGGTAATTCACCCCTCCACTTT,CASSRGNSPLHF
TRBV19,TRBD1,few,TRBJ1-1,TGTGCCAGTAGACCCCAGGGGGCGCACACTGAAGCTTTCTTT,CASRPQGAHTEAFF
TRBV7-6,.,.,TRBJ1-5,TGTGCCAGCAGCTTAGGCGGGGGCGGCAAGCCCCAGCATTTT,CASSLGGGGKPQHF
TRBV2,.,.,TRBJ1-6,TGTGCCAGCCGGTTGGCGGGATCACCCCTCCACTTT,CASRLAGSPLHF
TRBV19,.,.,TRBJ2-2,TGTGCCAGTTTAGGCAGTCAGGACACCGGGGAGCTGTTTTTT,CASLGSQDTGELFF
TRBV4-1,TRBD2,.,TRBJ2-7,TGCGCCAGCAGCCAAGGAGCGGGGTTCTACGAGCAGTACTTC,CASSQGAGFYEQYF
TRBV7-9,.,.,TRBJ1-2,TGTGCCAGCAGCTTAGTGCAGGGCGGCTATGGCTACACCTTC,CASSLVQGGYGYTF
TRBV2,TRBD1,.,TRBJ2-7,TGTGCCAGCATTACACAGGGGTTCGAGCAGTACTTC,CASITQGFEQYF
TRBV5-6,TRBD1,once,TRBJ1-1,TGTGCCAGCAGCTGGCTACAGGGGGCGTTTACTGAAGCTTTCTTT,CASSWLQGAFTEAFF
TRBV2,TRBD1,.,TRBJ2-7,TGTGCCAGCAGTGACGTAAAGGGACAGACTGCCTACGAGCAGTACTTC,CASSDVKGQTAYEQYF